These T cell receptor beta chains were read from a single sample in a study of cytomegalovirus exposure and HLA in healthy donors. Sequenced by immunoSEQ multiplex PCR; TCRdb stores in-frame clones only, minus some. The data hold about 92,000 clones, with 84% observed a single time. The specimen was PBMCs. These receptors all stem from a woman aged 18-30 years in good health and CMV-seropositive. CDR3s include the opening cysteine and the closing phenylalanine or tryptophan. The D gene is left open where the match is weak. Only some rows state a clone size, as once, few, many or a class for expanded clones.

V gene	D gene	J gene	clone size	CDR3 protein	CDR3 DNA
TRBV7-6	NA	TRBJ2-5	NA	CASSPNRDTFRETQYF	TGTGCCAGCAGTCCGAACCGGGACACCTTTCGGGAGACCCAGTACTTC
TRBV7-9	TRBD1	TRBJ1-1	NA	CASTTPGGTEAFF	TGTGCCAGCACTACGCCAGGGGGAACTGAAGCTTTCTTT
TRBV28	NA	TRBJ2-3	NA	CASSSTYTQYF	TGTGCCAGCAGTTCGACTTATACGCAGTATTTT
TRBV7-6	TRBD1	TRBJ1-3	NA	CASTTRGPGNTIYF	TGTGCCAGCACGACCAGGGGGCCTGGAAACACCATATATTTT
TRBV9	NA	TRBJ2-7	NA	CASSVAGTGAYEQYF	TGTGCCAGCAGCGTAGCGGGGACGGGAGCCTACGAGCAGTACTTC
TRBV7-2	NA	TRBJ1-2	NA	CASSLHSPIYGYTF	TGTGCCAGCAGCTTACACAGTCCCATCTATGGCTACACCTTT
TRBV18	TRBD1	TRBJ1-5	NA	CASSPDRVSQPQHF	TGTGCCAGCTCACCAGACAGGGTTAGTCAGCCCCAGCATTTT
TRBV28	NA	TRBJ1-3	NA	CASSPRSSGNTIYF	TGTGCCAGCAGCCCCAGAAGCTCTGGAAACACCATATATTTT
TRBV25-1	NA	TRBJ2-5	NA	CASSGTLPEQYF	TGTGCCAGCAGTGGGACTCTGCCGGAGCAGTACTTC
TRBV6-5	TRBD1	TRBJ2-3	once	CASSYRHRGDTQYF	TGTGCCAGCAGTTACAGGCACAGGGGTGATACGCAGTATTTT
TRBV1	NA	TRBJ2-7	NA	CTEPGLAGETYEQYF	TGCACCGAACCGGGACTAGCGGGGGAGACCTACGAGCAGTACTTC
TRBV27	NA	TRBJ1-1	NA	CASSAVRGGTEAFF	TGTGCCAGCAGTGCTGTTAGGGGGGGCACTGAAGCTTTCTTT
TRBV4-2	NA	TRBJ1-6	NA	CASSQDLPGRNSPLHF	TGTGCCAGCAGCCAAGATCTTCCAGGGAGGAATTCACCCCTCCACTTT